The next 21 T cell receptor beta chains were all read from a single sample in a study of blood T cell repertoires in COVID-19. The method was immunoSEQ multiplex PCR; TCRdb's version includes in-frame clones alone and lacks a portion of them. The sample has under 250,000 clones, around 88% seen once. The sequencing input was peripheral blood. The receptors here all came from a woman aged 25 to 39 with COVID-19, enrolled during active disease.

This clone was detected only a few times. This chain joins TRBV19 and TRBJ1-1; D gene uncertain. This CDR3 contains 12 residues. Germline-derived CDR1 and CDR2 are LNHDA and SQIVND (reference sequence). V gave up 8 bases and J gave up 3 bases, with 10 bases separating them. Written as DNA, the CDR3 is TGTGCCAGTTGCGCCCGTCACACTGAAGCTTTCTTT. Protein: CASCARHTEAFF.

The table lists this clone with a count of one. As DNA, the CDR3 is TGTGCCAGCTCACCTGCCGGGGACAGAGTTTATAACTATGGCTACACCTTC. Amino acids: CASSPAGDRVYNYGYTF. The chain carries TRBV18 and TRBJ1-2, with 7 bases lining up with TRBD1. Germline V lookup: CDR1 KGHSH, CDR2 LQKENI. The CDR3 has 17 residues. V shed 3 bases and J 1 base; nucleotides not matched to a gene: 11.

This chain links TRBV11-3 with TRBJ2-1, with TRBD2 identical over 10 bases. Trimming cost V 2 bases and J 9 bases; bases outside gene matches: 13. The CDR3 extends over 17 amino acids. Looked up from germline, CDR1 is SGHNT and CDR2 is YENEEA. Written as DNA, the CDR3 is TGTGCCAGCAGCTTAATGTTGGGCCCCGCTAGCGGGGGTGAGCAGTTCTTC. This gives the protein CASSLMLGPASGGEQFF.

The chain uses TRBV18 and TRBJ2-7; 9 nucleotides match TRBD1. CDR1 and CDR2 from the germline V gene are KGHSH and LQKENI. This CDR3 region has 17 residues. V lost 4 bases, J lost 6 bases, and 16 bases stayed unmatched. CDR3 coding DNA: TGTGCCAGCTCACTGACCGGGACAGGGATTTTGCCGACCGAGCAGTACTTC. Translated: CASSLTGTGILPTEQYF.

This chain joins TRBV4-3 and TRBJ1-6; the match to TRBD1 covers 7 bases. Germline-derived CDR1 and CDR2 are LGHNA and YSLEER. CDR3 length: 15 amino acids. V was pared by 3 bases and J by 6 bases, with 5 bases of the junction left unmatched. The CDR3 sequence: CASSQGTARNSPLHF. The CDR3 DNA reads as TGCGCCAGCAGCCAGGGGACAGCTCGTAATTCACCCCTCCACTTT.

CDR3 sequence: CATSRDGGARLFSDEKLFF. DNA of the CDR3: TGTGCCACCAGCAGAGATGGGGGGGCGCGGTTGTTTTCAGATGAAAAACTGTTTTTT. The chain combines TRBV15 with TRBJ1-4; D is perhaps TRBD1 (6 bases). The V gene lost 0 bases and the J gene lost 6 bases, with 23 bases spanning the gap. CDR1 LNHNV and CDR2 YYDKDF come from the germline V gene (reference sequence). The CDR3 runs to 19 residues.

The chain employs TRBV4-1 and TRBJ2-1; the match to TRBD1 covers 9 bases. Germline CDR1 and CDR2: MGHRA and YSYEKL. V was clipped by 0 bases and J by 7 bases; unmatched bases: 4. This CDR3 has 15 residues. The CDR3 region is CASSQEGTGFNEQFF. Here the CDR3 DNA reads TGCGCCAGCAGCCAAGAGGGGACAGGGTTTAATGAGCAGTTCTTC.

This chain uses TRBV7-2 with TRBJ2-5, with TRBD2 identical over 12 bases. The CDR3 totals 16 residues. The V gene's germline CDR1 is SGHTA and CDR2 FQGNSA. V lost 4 bases to trimming and J lost 4 bases; unmatched junction nucleotides: 7. The CDR3 nucleotides read TGTGCCAGCAGCTCGGCTAGCGGGAGGGCCGTAGAGACCCAGTACTTC. This sequence encodes CASSSASGRAVETQYF.

The chain joins TRBV29-1 to TRBJ2-1; D may be TRBD2 (5 bases). In germline, CDR1 is SQVTM, CDR2 ANQGSEA. Between the trimmed V and J ends, which lost 5 bases and 6 bases, there was a span of 11 bases. CDR3 length equals 12 residues. In nucleotides, the CDR3 is TGCAGCGTTCCCACTAGACTCAATGAGCAGTTCTTC. Protein: CSVPTRLNEQFF.

The chain recombines TRBV2 with TRBJ1-2; TRBD1 might be the D (5 bases). Trimming left V 4 bases short and J 4 bases short, with 16 bases between. The CDR3 has 15 residues. The germline gives CDR1 SNHLY, CDR2 FYNNEI. Written as DNA, the CDR3 is TGTGCCAGCAGTGCCCCGGCAGGGAATGTCTATGGCTACACCTTC. It encodes CASSAPAGNVYGYTF. The whole variable domain, filled in from reference TRBV2 and TRBJ1-2, reads EPEVTQTPSHQVTQMGQEVILRCVPISNHLYFYWYRQILGQKVEFLVSFYNNEISEKSEIFDDQFSVERPDGSNFTLKIRSTKLEDSAMYFCASSAPAGNVYGYTFGSGTRLTVV.

In regard to this clone: The junction departs from germline at one end; a sequencing error may be responsible. This chain links TRBV7-7 with TRBJ2-1, with 8 bases fitting TRBD2. The CDR3 is 16 residues long. Looked up from germline, CDR1 is SSHAT and CDR2 is FNYEAQ (reference sequence). The CDR3 here is CASSLGGLESWSEQFF. CDR3 DNA sequence: TGTGCTAGCAGCTTGGGGGGACTAGAGAGTTGGAGTGAGCAGTTCTTC.

This clone was counted a single time. The J gene is TRBJ2-1, the V gene TRBV6-2 or TRBV6-3, with TRBD2 matching 12 bases. There are 15 residues in the CDR3. V trimming: 6 bases; J trimming: 7 bases; junction bases outside the gene matches: 7. CDR1 MNHEY and CDR2 SVGEGT come from the germline V gene. CDR3 in DNA: TGTGCCAGCAGACCTAGCGGGGGGGATCGGAATGAGCAGTTCTTC. This translates into CASRPSGGDRNEQFF.

This clone has more than one count but fewer than ten. The chain combines TRBV11-2 with TRBJ2-1; the match to TRBD2 covers 14 bases. This CDR3 is 15 amino acids long. Looked up from germline, CDR1 is SGHAT and CDR2 is FQNNGV. V dropped 5 bases and J dropped 6; count of bases not matched to a gene: 3. CDR3 region: CASSPGLAGGNEQFF. The CDR3 bases are TGTGCCAGCAGCCCTGGACTAGCGGGAGGCAATGAGCAGTTCTTC. The full variable domain, rest sourced from reference TRBV11-2 and TRBJ2-1, is EAGVAQSPRYKIIEKRQSVAFWCNPISGHATLYWYQQILGQGPKLLIQFQNNGVVDDSQLPKDRFSAERLKGVDSTLKIQPAKLEDSAVYLCASSPGLAGGNEQFFGPGTRLTVL.

This clone occurred once. The chain has TRBV5-4 and TRBJ2-1; D uncertain. With 4 bases removed from V and 5 bases from J, the gap between germline ends came to 10 bases. CDR3 length: 13 amino acids. In germline, CDR1 is SGHNT, CDR2 YYREEE (reference sequence). CDR3 DNA: TGTGCCAGCAGCGCGACCAGGAACAATGAGCAGTTCTTC. It codes for CASSATRNNEQFF.

The chain links TRBV19 to TRBJ1-3; 7 bases are a match to TRBD1. Germline loops: CDR1 LNHDA, CDR2 SQIVND (reference sequence). With V trimmed by 5 bases and J by 2 bases, 6 bases remained unmatched. The CDR3 contains 15 residues. For the CDR3, the DNA is TGTGCCAGTAGTCTCCCCGGACAGGCTGGAAACACCATATATTTT. Encoded protein: CASSLPGQAGNTIYF.

This clone was picked up a small number of times. J is TRBJ2-7 and V is TRBV7-9; TRBD2 matches at 7 bases. This CDR3 contains 13 residues. With 4 bases clipped from V and 7 bases from J, the junction kept 7 bases outside the gene matches. CDR1 is SEHNR and CDR2 is FQNEAQ in the germline V gene (reference sequence). CDR3 amino acids: CASSSGLRKEQYV. The CDR3, as DNA: TGTGCCAGCAGCTCGGGACTACGTAAGGAGCAGTACGTC.

The rearrangement joins TRBV15 to TRBJ2-3, with TRBD2 matching over 14 bases. The V segment lost 3 bases and the J segment 4 bases; nucleotides outside the gene matches: 12. The V gene's germline CDR1 is LNHNV and CDR2 YYDKDF (reference sequence). This CDR3 has 19 residues. The CDR3 DNA follows: TGTGCCACCAGCAGCCCATCCGGGACTAGCGGGGGAGGTGCAGATACGCAGTATTTT. Amino acid sequence: CATSSPSGTSGGGADTQYF.

This clone was detected a few times. The chain employs TRBV15 and TRBJ2-3; D unresolved. CDR3 length: 13 residues. Germline CDR1 LNHNV, CDR2 YYDKDF (reference sequence). The CDR3 is CVDLVIAFDTQYF. The DNA for the CDR3 is TGTGTAGACCTGGTAATAGCTTTTGATACGCAGTATTTT.

This chain's CDR3 is CASSLPLTGDKFF. The CDR3 DNA reads as TGTGCCAGCAGTTTACCCTTAACAGGGGACAAGTTCTTC. This chain connects TRBV27 to TRBJ2-1; 7 bases fit TRBD1. The germline V gene encodes CDR1 MNHEY and CDR2 SMNVEV (reference sequence). The ends lost 2 bases at V and 14 bases at J; junction bases unmatched: 9. CDR3 length: 13 residues.

The rearrangement joins TRBV30 to TRBJ1-2, with TRBD1 identical over 8 bases. The CDR3 has 12 residues. The ends lost 5 bases at V and 4 bases at J; junction bases unmatched: 3. The germline V gene encodes CDR1 GTSNPN and CDR2 SVGIG (reference sequence). CDR3 protein: CAWSGQVYGYTF. The DNA of the CDR3 is TGTGCCTGGTCGGGACAGGTCTATGGCTACACCTTC.

CDR3 sequence (DNA): TGTGCCAGCACTCCTAGGGGAAGGGTGACAGATACGCAGTATTTT. Its translation: CASTPRGRVTDTQYF. The chain links TRBV27 to TRBJ2-3, with a tentative D call TRBD1 (5 bases). The CDR3 spans 15 residues. The germline gives CDR1 MNHEY, CDR2 SMNVEV (reference sequence). V was cut by 7 bases and J by 3 bases, with 17 bases left in between.